Listed here are 5 T cell receptor beta chains from one sample, sequenced in a study of identical twins. Via MiXCR, TCRdb re-called the 5' RACE reads, giving one row per CDR3 protein. The profile shows under 450,000 distinct CDR3 sequences, about a fifth of them singletons. Sequencing was carried out using naive T cells sorted from blood. The receptor source for this set is a man aged 50-59 years in good health.

In its sample, this clonotype was seen many times. V and J are TRBV20-1 and TRBJ1-2, with 9 bases lining up with TRBD1. The CDR3 has 16 residues. Germline CDR1 is DFQATT and CDR2 is SNEGSKA (reference sequence). With 6 bases clipped from V and 0 bases from J, the junction kept 11 bases outside the gene matches. Here the CDR3 DNA reads TGCAGTGCCCTGGGACAGGGAGGCCTAGCTAACTATGGCTACACCTTC. Translated, it gives CSALGQGGLANYGYTF.

The rearrangement links TRBV6-2 or TRBV6-3 to TRBJ1-1; tentative D call: TRBD1 (5 bases). The length of the CDR3 is 17 residues. V dropped 1 base and J dropped 5 bases, with 20 bases sitting between them. Per germline, CDR1 MNHEY and CDR2 SVGEGT. The CDR3 DNA is TGTGCCAGCAGTTACTGGCTCGGGGCAGGGAGACGGACTGAAGCTTTCTTT. Translated: CASSYWLGAGRRTEAFF.

At least ten counts were recorded for this clonotype. The chain has TRBV12-3 or TRBV12-4 and TRBJ2-7; a weak D match, TRBD2 (6 bases). The CDR3 consists of 11 residues. The V end lost 5 bases, the J end lost 12 bases, and 14 bases lay between the germline ends. This CDR3 is CASSEAGGRYF. The CDR3 nucleotides are TGTGCCAGCAGTGAAGCGGGTGGCCGGTACTTC.

This rearrangement joins TRBV7-2 to TRBJ2-1, with TRBD2 matching over 7 bases. Germline-derived CDR1 and CDR2 are SGHTA and FQGNSA. The CDR3 is 17 residues long. V lost 5 bases to trimming and J lost 0 bases; unmatched junction nucleotides: 10. The CDR3 DNA sequence: TGTGCCAGCAGCGTTAGTGGCGGGAGCTACTCCTACAATGAGCAGTTCTTC. Translating it yields CASSVSGGSYSYNEQFF.

A word on this clonotype: The junction departs from the called germline gene at one end, perhaps through a read error. This rearrangement joins TRBV9 to TRBJ2-2, with D perhaps matching TRBD2 (5 bases). Germline V gene sequence: CDR1 SGDLS, CDR2 YYNGEE. The CDR3 sequence is 15 residues long. The CDR3 sequence: CASSVGHKNTGEPFF. CDR3 nucleotides: TGTGCCAGCAGCGTAGGACATAAGAACACCGGGGAGCCGTTTTTT.